This T cell receptor beta chain was retrieved from a study of human thymus T cells (dated by TCRdb to 2020 to 2021). A note on the overall study: The study described the TCR alpha and beta repertoires in under 10 infant thymus samples and a handful of matching peripheral blood samples. The infant donors were about 7 to 250 days old, and the cohort included several males and a couple of females. Study-wide conclusions, independent of this receptor: On average, thymus samples yielded about 810,000 unique TCRB clonotypes, whereas blood samples yielded roughly 80,000. Usage of V and J gene segments appeared to be biased in both the thymic and the peripheral blood repertoires.

The immunoSEQ multiplex PCR assay was used to amplify the TCRB and TCRAD loci from a standardized quantity of quality-controlled genomic DNA. The amplicons spanned the V(D)J region and were long enough to cover the CDR3 and allow V and J genes to be identified. The commercial immunoSEQ service was used to sequence amplicons on an Illumina platform. In the authors' own workflow: Corrections for primer bias and sequencing errors followed previously described methods, while TCRAD and TCRB definitions were based on the IMGT database. Analysis of the repertoires was done with immunoSEQ Analyzer 3.0 and VDJTools and included basic statistics, V/J segment usage, diversity estimates, rarefaction and pairwise overlap. Chao1, ChaoE, Efron-Thisted, Shannon and inverse Simpson indices were used to estimate diversity, which was also estimated on datasets down-sampled to the smallest sample. Repertoire overlap used strict matching of CDR3 nucleotide sequence, V gene and J gene, with Jaccard-based multidimensional scaling clustering. Drawn from immuneACCESS, this table holds only the in-frame rearrangements with V and J called that TCRdb kept. Clones are partly lost; checked studies trace under half to an unresolved V gene and leave the rest unexplained. Clone size and V and J calls were adopted from that table, with D and trimming inferred from the DNA. A total of under 70,000 clones appear in this sample, approximately 95% of them only once. Together, the top ten hold 5.5% to 7% of the sample.

The CDR3 starts with the cysteine, ends with the phenylalanine, and has 13 residues. Only CDR3 DNA is held: 39 bases, read in frame from base 1. The V and J ends are trimmed by 1 base and 9 bases, leaving 10 bases between them. The germline V gene gives CDR1 as SGHTA and CDR2 as FQGNSA. Comments on this clone: Which antigen it targets is not known. No qualities accompany the bases; no much larger clone lies one base away.

In Finland, the donors were immunologically healthy infants who were having open corrective cardiac surgery for congenital heart defects. During surgery, a small about 0.5-1 mL aliquot of peripheral blood was collected from four of the eight donors. Genomic DNA from blood samples was extracted from all available leukocytes rather than from a fixed cell number. Erythrocytes were removed from blood with ACK lysis buffer, and the leukocytes were stored as pellets at -70 °C. Genomic DNA was extracted from frozen cell pellets with a QIAsymphony instrument. What was sequenced was blood. The chain is encoded by TRBV7-2 joined to TRBJ2-1; matching of 5 bases hints at TRBD2 as the D gene. The receptor's source is a boy under three years old with a congenital heart defect but otherwise immunologically healthy. The CDR3 protein sequence reads: CASSLGLRGEQFF. The DNA is as follows: TGTGCCAGCAGCTTAGGACTACGCGGTGAGCAGTTCTTC.